What follows are 9 T cell receptor beta chains derived from one specimen sequenced in a study of technical replicates of blood from several donors. Only in-frame clones appear in the TCRdb table, and some are missing; sequencing was by immunoSEQ multiplex PCR. This table holds 55,000 to 75,000 clones, roughly 94% found once. The specimen was T cells isolated from PBMCs. The receptors stem from a human donor in good health.

The chain joins TRBV6-1 to TRBJ1-1, with 7 nucleotides matching TRBD1. This CDR3 is 13 amino acids long. CDR1 and CDR2 (germline): MNHNS, SASEGT. V trimming: 6 bases; J trimming: 12 bases; junction bases outside the gene matches: 13. The CDR3 coding sequence is TGTGCCAGCAGACGATCCGGGGACAGCAATACTTTCTTT. The encoded protein is CASRRSGDSNTFF.

The chain links TRBV7-3 to TRBJ2-6; TRBD1 agrees at 7 bases. This CDR3 is built from 16 residues. Germline CDR1 is SGHTA and CDR2 is FQGTGA. V shed 5 bases and J 0 bases; nucleotides not matched to a gene: 4. This CDR3 reads CASSPGDSSGANVLTF. In DNA form, the CDR3 reads TGTGCCAGCAGCCCAGGGGACAGCTCTGGGGCCAACGTCCTGACTTTC.

The chain recombines TRBV19 with TRBJ2-3; 7 nucleotides line up with TRBD1. Germline V CDR1 and CDR2: LNHDA, SQIVND (reference sequence). V lost 6 bases and J lost 5; bases outside the gene matches: 11. There are 15 residues in the CDR3. CDR3 protein: CASRGERGRGDTQYF. The DNA of the CDR3 is TGTGCCAGTAGAGGTGAGAGGGGGCGAGGAGATACGCAGTATTTT.

The rearrangement links TRBV27 to TRBJ1-2; 8 positions agree with TRBD1. This CDR3 is 14 amino acids long. Germline assignment: CDR1 MNHEY and CDR2 SMNVEV (reference sequence). With V trimmed by 4 bases and J by 2 bases, 3 bases remained unmatched. DNA for the CDR3: TGTGCCAGCAGTTGGGACAGGTACAACTATGGCTACACCTTC. This translates into CASSWDRYNYGYTF.

A single count supports this clone. The chain carries TRBV9 and TRBJ1-1; perhaps TRBD1 as D (5 bases). V lost 3 bases and J lost 5, with 11 bases in between. CDR3 length: 13 amino acids. Germline CDR1 reads SGDLS; CDR2 reads YYNGEE. The CDR3 loop reads CASSASGTTEAFF. The DNA of the CDR3 is TGTGCCAGCAGCGCATCAGGGACTACTGAAGCTTTCTTT.

V and J are TRBV1 and TRBJ2-5; the tabulated D call, TRBD2, remains unverified against the DNA. TRBV1 is termed a pseudogene. The CDR3 spans 15 residues. The CDR3 sequence is CTSSQEGGVLETQYF. CDR3 nucleotide sequence: TGCACCAGCAGCCAAGAGGGGGGGGTCTTAGAGACCCAGTACTTC.

This clone was detected only once. The J gene is TRBJ2-3, the V gene TRBV14, with 9 bases fitting TRBD1. Germline V gene data show CDR1 as SGHDN and CDR2 as FVKESK. The CDR3 has 14 amino acids. V trimming: 5 bases; J trimming: 4 bases; junction bases outside the gene matches: 4. The CDR3 coding sequence is TGTGCCAGCAGCTTTAGACAGGGGGCAGATACGCAGTATTTT. It translates to CASSFRQGADTQYF.

This sequence joins TRBV19 and TRBJ2-7, with D unclear. The CDR3 is made up of 13 amino acids. Germline CDR1 LNHDA, CDR2 SQIVND (reference sequence). The germline V and J ends were trimmed by 3 bases and 1 base, with 7 bases remaining between them. The CDR3 DNA follows: TGTGCCAGTAGTATTTTCGGGTCCTACGAGCAGTACTTC. It codes for CASSIFGSYEQYF.

The CDR3, as DNA: TGTGCCAGCAGTTACTCCAAGACTGCACGGGATGAGCAGTTCTTC. This sequence encodes CASSYSKTARDEQFF. The chain recombines TRBV6-5 with TRBJ2-1, with unresolved D. Germline CDR1 is MNHEY and CDR2 is SVGAGI. Trimming left V 0 bases short and J 8 bases short, with 14 bases between. The CDR3 runs 15 residues.